These 9 T cell receptor beta chains were sequenced from one sample in a study of control samples from healthy donors and cancer patients. Generated by immunoSEQ multiplex PCR, the TCRdb table keeps only in-frame clones and is missing some. The profile shows about 130,000 clones, 88% of them singletons. The sequenced material came from blood. These receptors all come from a man between 50 and 59 years old in good health.

The J gene is TRBJ2-1, the V gene TRBV21-1; the table's D call, TRBD2, has no DNA check behind it. TRBV21-1 constitutes a pseudogene. The CDR3 totals 16 residues. CDR3 nucleotides: TGTCCTCACCCCCCCCCTAGGATGAGCTCCTACAATGAGCAGTTCTTC. Translated: CPHPPPRMSSYNEQFF.

This clone has only one observation. The chain couples TRBV19 to TRBJ1-1, with unresolved D. Germline assignment: CDR1 LNHDA and CDR2 SQIVND (reference sequence). V lost 5 bases and J lost 1, with 8 bases in between. The CDR3 extends over 13 amino acids. DNA of the CDR3: TGTGCCAGTAGTTGGGAGGAGAACACTGAAGCTTTCTTT. Its translation: CASSWEENTEAFF. Filled out from reference TRBV19 and TRBJ1-1, the complete variable domain reads DGGITQSPKYLFRKEGQNVTLSCEQNLNHDAMYWYRQDPGQGLRLIYYSQIVNDFQKGDIAEGYSVSREKKESFPLTVTSAQKNPTAFYLCASSWEENTEAFFGQGTRLTVV.

This clone was found once. The rearrangement joins TRBV7-9 to TRBJ2-2; D unresolved. Germline CDR1 is SEHNR and CDR2 is FQNEAQ (reference sequence). This CDR3 spans 17 amino acids. The V and J ends lost 2 bases and 0 bases respectively, with 13 bases between them. The CDR3, as DNA: TGTGCCAGCAGCTTACGCGGCAGATACCCGAACACCGGGGAGCTGTTTTTT. It yields the protein CASSLRGRYPNTGELFF.

The J gene is TRBJ2-1, the V gene TRBV2; 12 positions match TRBD2. Germline V gene sequence: CDR1 SNHLY, CDR2 FYNNEI. CDR3 length: 17 amino acids. Trimming removed 2 bases from V and 8 bases from J; junction bases left unmatched: 10. This CDR3 reads CASSEWASGGAMDEQFF. CDR3 DNA: TGTGCCAGCAGTGAATGGGCTAGCGGGGGGGCTATGGATGAGCAGTTCTTC.

The CDR3 spells CASRPLGVNTEAFF. In nucleotides, the CDR3 is TGTGCCAGCCGTCCCTTAGGGGTGAACACTGAAGCTTTCTTT. The rearrangement links TRBV5-4 to TRBJ1-1; a possible D gene is TRBD1 (5 bases). This CDR3 is 14 amino acids long. CDR1 is SGHNT and CDR2 is YYREEE in the germline V gene (reference sequence). Deletions cut 7 bases from V and 0 bases from J, with 13 bases between.

CDR3 amino acids: CAWSVMQGRQPQHF. The CDR3 DNA sequence: TGTGCCTGGAGTGTCATGCAGGGACGTCAGCCCCAGCATTTT. The chain combines TRBV30 with TRBJ1-5; weak D call: TRBD1 (5 bases). With 0 bases removed from V and 6 bases from J, the gap between germline ends came to 12 bases. Germline lookup yields CDR1 GTSNPN and CDR2 SVGIG (reference sequence). This CDR3 is built from 14 residues.

The chain combines TRBV7-9 with TRBJ2-7; no definite D call. Germline CDR1 reads SEHNR; CDR2 reads FQNEAQ (reference sequence). V dropped 1 base and J dropped 5 bases, with 21 bases sitting between them. CDR3 length: 17 residues. The CDR3 region is CASSLVIRPTSIDEQYF. The CDR3 region has the DNA TGTGCCAGCAGCTTAGTCATACGTCCGACCTCTATAGACGAGCAGTACTTC.

This sequence joins TRBV3-1 (or the pseudogene TRBV3-2) and TRBJ2-1; no clear D gene. This CDR3 contains 15 residues. Germline CDR1 reads LGHDT; CDR2 reads YNNKEL (reference sequence). V gave up 1 base and J gave up 0 bases, with 7 bases separating them. CDR3 in amino acids: CASSQGRSSYNEQFF. The CDR3, as DNA: TGTGCCAGCAGCCAAGGTAGGAGCTCCTACAATGAGCAGTTCTTC.

The rearrangement links TRBV6-5 to TRBJ1-1; tentatively, D is TRBD1 (5 bases). Germline values: CDR1 MNHEY, CDR2 SVGAGI. The V end lost 2 bases, the J end lost 3 bases, and 10 bases lay between the germline ends. The CDR3 has 14 residues. CDR3 DNA sequence: TGTGCCAGCAGTTACGATGGCAGGGACACTGAAGCTTTCTTT. Its translation is CASSYDGRDTEAFF.